This T cell receptor beta chain was identified in a study of vaccination effects on CD4 cells after COVID-19. Study-wide context: Median timing of post-vaccine samples was 72 days after the second dose.

Using immunoSEQ multiplex PCR, the repertoire was profiled, and TCRdb retains in-frame clones only, with some absent. The sample has over 10,000 clones, 73% seen once. The ViraFEST assay expanded antigen-specific CD4+ T cells with viral peptide pools before sequencing. The culture ran for nine to ten days, and then CD4+ T cells were isolated. A PCR test confirmed that the person had SARS-CoV-2 infection between March and December 2020. Everyone in the study got two shots of either the BNT162b2 or mRNA-1273 vaccine. Cultures got half-medium changes with IL-2 on days 3 and 7. General study points: Spike-reactive clones found after vaccination in convalescents were mainly new vaccine-induced clones. Both infection-induced and vaccine-induced clones contracted markedly at late post-vaccination timepoints.

This clone is categorized as medium-sized (0.01 to 0.1%). What it binds is unknown. Germline assignment: CDR1 SEHNR and CDR2 FQNEAQ (reference sequence). CDR3 size: 13 residues. The V end was cut by 7 bases, the J end by 4 bases, with 13 bases between. This receptor was obtained from a human donor who had a prior SARS-CoV-2 infection. Sample: CD4+ T cells from PBMCs cultured with HCoV-NL63 spike peptides, taken after COVID-19 vaccination. The chain couples TRBV7-9 to TRBJ2-5; D not resolved. The chain's CDR3 is CASTPTAAETQYF. Written as DNA, the CDR3 is TGTGCCAGCACCCCTACGGCAGCAGAGACCCAGTACTTC.